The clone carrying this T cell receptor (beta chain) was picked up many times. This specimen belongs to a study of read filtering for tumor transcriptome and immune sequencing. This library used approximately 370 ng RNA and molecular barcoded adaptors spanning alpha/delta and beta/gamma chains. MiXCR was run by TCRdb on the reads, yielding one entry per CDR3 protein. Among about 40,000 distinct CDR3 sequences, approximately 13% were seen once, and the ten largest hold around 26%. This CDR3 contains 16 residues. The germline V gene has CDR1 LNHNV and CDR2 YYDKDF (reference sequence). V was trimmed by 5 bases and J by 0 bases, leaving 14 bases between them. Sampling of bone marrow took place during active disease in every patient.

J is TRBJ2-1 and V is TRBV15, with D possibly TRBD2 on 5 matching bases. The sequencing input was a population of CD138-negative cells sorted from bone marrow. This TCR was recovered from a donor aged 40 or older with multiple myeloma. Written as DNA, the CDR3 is TGTGCCACCAGCGGACTTGGCGTCAACTCCTACAATGAGCAGTTCTTC. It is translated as CATSGLGVNSYNEQFF.